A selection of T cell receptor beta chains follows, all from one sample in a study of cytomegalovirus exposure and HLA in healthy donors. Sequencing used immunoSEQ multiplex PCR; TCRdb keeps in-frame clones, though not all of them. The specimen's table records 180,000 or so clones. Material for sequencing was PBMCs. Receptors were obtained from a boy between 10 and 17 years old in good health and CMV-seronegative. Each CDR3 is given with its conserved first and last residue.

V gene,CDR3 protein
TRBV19,CASYGDRDQPQHF
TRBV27,CASSLSGSGLGTEAFF
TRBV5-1,CASSWSTSGEETQYF
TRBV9,CASSVAWGVGYEQYF
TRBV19,CASTGGGVTGKYYGYTF
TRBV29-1,CSNELAGGDNEQFF
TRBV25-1,CASSDSRYKETQYF
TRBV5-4,CASSEGVARTEAFF
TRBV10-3,CAISDRNIQYF
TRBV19,CASSDSGQPQHF
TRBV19,CASSIPGFYEQYF
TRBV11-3,CASSPGQGRIGFGGYTF
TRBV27,CASSRQGRTEAFF
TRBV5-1,CASSQGQPYEQYF
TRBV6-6,CASSSLAGTDTQYF
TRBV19,CASSIAPHRLGEKLFF
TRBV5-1,CASNLGQGIDEQFF
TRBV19,CASSITDRGEETQYF
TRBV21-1,CASSSYRGHGSLHF
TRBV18,CASSPFTGQASEQFF
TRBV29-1,CSVEEIITGQGPYGYTF
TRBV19,CASRNGPGQGYEQYF
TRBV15,CATSPPGRADTQYF
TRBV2,CASLPGQGMNTEAFF
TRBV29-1,CSVEDTVIRETQYF
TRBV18,CASSLQGRNTEAFF
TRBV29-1,CSVESQVSYEQYF
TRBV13,CAGSTRTGGYGYTF
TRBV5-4,CASSFYDRGRDTQYF
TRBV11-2,CASSDMAGGPVDTQYF
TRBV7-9,CASSLPQAISFQFF
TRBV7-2,CASSLTGSGGAHEQYF
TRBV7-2,CASSKNYEPQHF